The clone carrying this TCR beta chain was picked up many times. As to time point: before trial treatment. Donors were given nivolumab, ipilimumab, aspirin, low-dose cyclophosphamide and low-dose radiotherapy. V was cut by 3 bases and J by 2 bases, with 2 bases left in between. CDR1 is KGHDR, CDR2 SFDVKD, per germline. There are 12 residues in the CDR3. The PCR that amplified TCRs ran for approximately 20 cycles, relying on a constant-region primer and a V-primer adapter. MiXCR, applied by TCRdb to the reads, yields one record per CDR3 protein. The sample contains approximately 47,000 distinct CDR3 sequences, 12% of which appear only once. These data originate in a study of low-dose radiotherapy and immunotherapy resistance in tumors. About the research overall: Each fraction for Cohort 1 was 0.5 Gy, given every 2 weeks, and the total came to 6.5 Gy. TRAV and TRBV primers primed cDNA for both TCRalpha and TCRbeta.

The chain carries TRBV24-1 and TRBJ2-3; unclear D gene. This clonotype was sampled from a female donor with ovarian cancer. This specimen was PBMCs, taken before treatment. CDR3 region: CATSDVTDTQYF. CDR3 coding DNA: TGTGCCACCAGTGATGTCACAGATACGCAGTATTTT.